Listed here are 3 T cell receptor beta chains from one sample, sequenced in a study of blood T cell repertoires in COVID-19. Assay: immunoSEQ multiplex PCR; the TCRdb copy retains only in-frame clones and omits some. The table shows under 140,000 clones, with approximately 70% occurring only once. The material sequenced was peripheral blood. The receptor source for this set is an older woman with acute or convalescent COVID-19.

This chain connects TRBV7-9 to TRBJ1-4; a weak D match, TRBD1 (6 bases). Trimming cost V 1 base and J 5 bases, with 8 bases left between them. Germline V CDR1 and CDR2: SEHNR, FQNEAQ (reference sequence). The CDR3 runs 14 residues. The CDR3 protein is CASSLVGGNEKLFF. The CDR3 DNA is TGTGCCAGCAGCTTAGTAGGGGGAAATGAAAAACTGTTTTTT.

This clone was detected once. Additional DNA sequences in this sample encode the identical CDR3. The CDR3 reads CAWSAGTSADTQYF. For the CDR3, the DNA is TGTGCCTGGAGTGCAGGGACTAGCGCGGATACGCAGTATTTT. V and J are TRBV30 and TRBJ2-3; 10 nucleotides align to TRBD2. V was pared by 1 base and J by 6 bases, with 4 bases of the junction left unmatched. CDR3 length: 14 residues. CDR1 is GTSNPN, CDR2 SVGIG, per germline (reference sequence).

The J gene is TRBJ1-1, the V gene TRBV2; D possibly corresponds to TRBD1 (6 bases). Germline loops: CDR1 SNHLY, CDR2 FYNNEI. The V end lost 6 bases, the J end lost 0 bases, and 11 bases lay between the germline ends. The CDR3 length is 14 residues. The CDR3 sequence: CASSPTGLNTEAFF. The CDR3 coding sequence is TGTGCCAGCAGCCCGACAGGCCTGAACACTGAAGCTTTCTTT.